This note documents a single T cell receptor (beta chain) sequence. Antigen specificity is unknown. This sample stems from a study of T cell clonality in common variable immunodeficiency. Study-level points and caveats: TCRbeta clonality was increased in CVID versus healthy controls.

Using immunoSEQ multiplex PCR, the repertoire was profiled, and TCRdb retains in-frame clones only, with some absent. This sample shows approximately 52,000 clones and no singletons; about 3.7% rests with the ten largest. The TCR comes from a person between 18 and 75 years old in good health. The source material was peripheral blood mononuclear cells.

Partial CDR3 DNA: TGTGCCAGCAGCTCTAGCGGGAGCACAGATACC. Its protein is CASSSSGSTDT. The entire CDR3 reads CASSSSGSTDTYTF. The gene calls are TRBV7-3 and TRBJ1-2; no reliable D call. The missing CDR3 end, 3 residues past where the read stops, is filled in from the germline J gene. The CDR3 totals 14 residues. CDR1 and CDR2 (germline): SGHTA, FQGTGA.